This section outlines one T cell receptor (beta chain) sequence together with its context. Its antigen is as yet unknown. The sample is drawn from a study of T cell responses to AZD1222 COVID-19 vaccine. Study-wide findings and caveats: Repertoires in all cases were sampled only once the peak T cell response had passed. The sample set comprised mostly white British donors with more females, and clonal diversity was possibly underestimated.

The CDR3 is 14 amino acids. With 5 bases removed from V and 7 bases from J, the gap between germline ends came to 17 bases. The germline CDR1 and CDR2 sequences are SGHTA and FQGNSA. Generated by immunoSEQ multiplex PCR, the TCRdb table keeps only in-frame clones and is missing some. The table includes fewer than 180,000 clones, 94% detected once. The chain has TRBV7-2 and TRBJ2-5; the D gene is possibly TRBD2 (5 bases). The TCR was taken from an adult in good health. The sample was peripheral blood, taken on day 0 of AZD1222 vaccination. The CDR3 bases are TGTGCCAGCAGCGGGCGGGCCTCCTGGGGGACCCAGTACTTC. It is translated as CASSGRASWGTQYF.